This T cell receptor beta chain was retrieved from a study of shared clonotypes between healthy human individuals. Profiled with immunoSEQ multiplex PCR; TCRdb holds only in-frame clones, not every one. The data show some 2 million clones, roughly 95% seen once. Naive CD8 isolation took CD45RO-negative cells positively selected for CCR7 and excluded terminally differentiated effector memory CD45RA+ cells. Germline V lookup: CDR1 SGDLS, CDR2 YYNGEE. Trimming removed 0 bases from V and 4 bases from J, with 11 bases in between. This CDR3 region has 15 residues. The chain has TRBV9 and TRBJ2-1; a weak D match, TRBD2 (5 bases). Sequencing was done on a sample of naive CD8+ T cells sorted from blood. The receptor's source is a man between 18 and 29 years old in good health. This CDR3 is CASSVGGSGYNEQFF. CDR3 sequence (DNA): TGTGCCAGCAGCGTAGGAGGGAGTGGGTACAATGAGCAGTTCTTC.